The table lists the clone carrying this T cell receptor (beta chain) with many counts. Sequencing used immunoSEQ multiplex PCR; TCRdb keeps in-frame clones, though not all of them. The repertoire includes about 88,000 clones, approximately 91% of them detected once, and about 3.7% sits in the top ten. These data originate in a study of T cell responses to AZD1222 COVID-19 vaccine. The ends were cut back, 0 bases at V and 3 bases at J, with 15 bases in the middle. The CDR3 length is 17 residues. Germline lookup yields CDR1 MNHEY and CDR2 SVGEGT. This sample comprised peripheral blood, obtained on day 0 of AZD1222 vaccination. The source is an adult in good health. The chain employs TRBV6-2 or TRBV6-3 and TRBJ1-5; a possible D gene is TRBD1 (5 bases). The CDR3 is CASSYSVSGDPNQPQHF. For the CDR3, the DNA is TGTGCCAGCAGTTACTCGGTTTCGGGGGATCCCAATCAGCCCCAGCATTTT.